This entry lists 23 T cell receptor beta chains sequenced from one sample in a study of blood T cell repertoires in COVID-19. The table came from immunoSEQ multiplex PCR; TCRdb's copy has only in-frame clones and leaves some out. The sample lists about 230,000 clones; 83% were seen once. The sequenced sample consisted of peripheral blood. These receptors were collected from a woman in her twenties or thirties with COVID-19, enrolled during active disease.

CDR3 DNA sequence: TGTGCCACCGCTGGACATAATAGCAATCAGCCCCAGCATTTT. This gives the protein CATAGHNSNQPQHF. This rearrangement joins TRBV24-1 to TRBJ1-5, with a possible D match to TRBD1 (5 bases). CDR1 is KGHDR and CDR2 is SFDVKD in the germline V gene. With 9 bases removed from V and 0 bases from J, the gap between germline ends came to 11 bases. The CDR3 sequence is 14 residues long.

The table lists this clone with a count of one. The rearrangement uses TRBV2 and TRBJ1-4; D may be TRBD1 (5 bases). Germline CDR1 SNHLY, CDR2 FYNNEI. The CDR3 loop spans 13 amino acids. V was cut by 10 bases and J by 3 bases, with 12 bases left in between. The DNA for the CDR3 is TGTGCCAAACGGGGAGGGGCTAATGAAAAACTGTTTTTT. Translated: CAKRGGANEKLFF.

The rearrangement uses TRBV19 and TRBJ1-2, with 9 bases that match TRBD1. This CDR3 has 14 amino acids. From germline, CDR1 is LNHDA and CDR2 SQIVND (reference sequence). V shed 7 bases, J shed 8 bases, and the junction held 11 bases outside the gene matches. CDR3 sequence reads: CASIQPGQGEGYTF. Written as DNA, the CDR3 is TGTGCCAGTATTCAACCGGGACAGGGAGAAGGCTACACCTTC.

The genes are TRBV14 and TRBJ1-2; D unresolved. Looked up from germline, CDR1 is SGHDN and CDR2 is FVKESK. This CDR3 spans 13 amino acids. V was pared by 6 bases and J by 4 bases, with 12 bases between. Here the CDR3 reads CASRNSGAYGYTF. The CDR3 DNA is TGTGCCAGCAGAAACTCGGGAGCCTATGGCTACACCTTC.

This chain links TRBV5-1 with TRBJ1-4; tentatively, D is TRBD1 (6 bases). Germline CDR1 is SGHRS and CDR2 is YFSETQ. Deletions cut 4 bases from V and 4 bases from J, with 17 bases between. The CDR3 covers 16 residues. This CDR3 is CASSLQGFVDNEKLFF. CDR3 in DNA: TGCGCCAGCAGCCTACAGGGTTTCGTAGATAATGAAAAACTGTTTTTT.

The chain is built from TRBV3-1 (or the pseudogene TRBV3-2) and TRBJ2-5, with D possibly matching TRBD1 (5 bases). This CDR3 is 15 amino acids long. V lost 1 base, J lost 1 base, and 10 bases lay in between. Looked up from germline, CDR1 is LGHDT and CDR2 is YNNKEL (reference sequence). The CDR3 DNA reads as TGTGCCAGCAGCCAAGGGACACTTCCCCAAGAGACCCAGTACTTC. Encoded protein: CASSQGTLPQETQYF.

This chain links TRBV7-9 with TRBJ1-2; a weak D match, TRBD1 (6 bases). CDR1 is SEHNR and CDR2 is FQNEAQ in the germline V gene (reference sequence). V was clipped by 4 bases and J by 2 bases, with 17 bases between them. This CDR3 region has 16 residues. The CDR3 sequence is CASSSRDNFRNYGYTF. The CDR3 coding sequence is TGTGCCAGCAGCTCCCGGGACAATTTTCGAAACTATGGCTACACCTTC. Together with reference TRBV7-9 and TRBJ1-2, the CDR3 gives the full variable domain: DTGVSQNPRHKITKRGQNVTFRCDPISEHNRLYWYRQTLGQGPEFLTYFQNEAQLEKSRLLSDRFSAERPKGSFSTLEIQRTEQGDSAMYLCASSSRDNFRNYGYTFGSGTRLTVV.

The rearrangement links TRBV7-2 to TRBJ2-2; no firm D call. The CDR3 is 13 residues long. Germline CDR1 SGHTA, CDR2 FQGNSA. Deletions cut 7 bases from V and 7 bases from J, with 13 bases between. The CDR3 coding sequence is TGTGCCAGCAACCCTCGGGTGGGCGGGGAGCTGTTTTTT. The encoded protein is CASNPRVGGELFF.

The rearrangement joins TRBV10-3 to TRBJ2-3, with 7 bases that match TRBD2. Germline values: CDR1 ENHRY, CDR2 SYGVKD. The ends lost 3 bases at V and 0 bases at J; junction bases unmatched: 3. This CDR3 region has 15 residues. The CDR3 reads CAISEGAGSTDTQYF. For the CDR3, the DNA is TGTGCCATCAGTGAAGGAGCGGGGAGCACAGATACGCAGTATTTT.

This clone was seen a few times. V usage is TRBV7-9 and J usage is TRBJ1-5; weak D call: TRBD1 (6 bases). The CDR3 covers 15 residues. The V gene lost 4 bases and the J gene lost 5 bases, with 15 bases spanning the gap. Germline V CDR1 and CDR2: SEHNR, FQNEAQ (reference sequence). The CDR3 DNA follows: TGTGCCAGCAGCTCCACAGGGCCAGGGGATCAGCCCCAGCATTTT. This encodes CASSSTGPGDQPQHF.

This clone is a singleton in its sample. This rearrangement joins TRBV19 to TRBJ1-5; a possible D gene is TRBD1 (5 bases). CDR1 LNHDA and CDR2 SQIVND come from the germline V gene (reference sequence). The CDR3 runs to 17 residues. With 7 bases removed from V and 0 bases from J, the gap between germline ends came to 19 bases. DNA of the CDR3: TGTGCCAGTACTACCAGGACACCCTCGTATAGCAATCAGCCCCAGCATTTT. Translation: CASTTRTPSYSNQPQHF.

The chain links TRBV4-3 to TRBJ2-3; 8 bases fit TRBD2. CDR1 is LGHNA, CDR2 YSLEER, per germline. V gave up 3 bases and J gave up 3 bases; unmatched junction bases: 11. The CDR3 totals 17 residues. The CDR3 loop is CASSHGREEGTTDTQYF. The CDR3 DNA sequence: TGCGCCAGCAGCCATGGGCGGGAGGAGGGCACAACAGATACGCAGTATTTT.

Concerning this clone: Germline is not matched at one junction end, which may reflect a read error. The chain employs TRBV15 and TRBJ2-7; possible D gene TRBD1, 5 bases. The CDR3 covers 14 residues. Germline V lookup: CDR1 LNHNV, CDR2 YYDKDF (reference sequence). DNA of the CDR3: TGTGCCACCAGCAGAGATGGGCCGACAGACCGACAACACTTC. Translation gives CATSRDGPTDRQHF.

In its sample, this clone was seen once. The chain combines TRBV5-1 with TRBJ2-7, with 7 bases matching TRBD2. This CDR3 spans 14 amino acids. Trimming took 4 bases from V and 3 from J; bases not matched to a gene: 7. From germline, CDR1 is SGHRS and CDR2 YFSETQ. CDR3 residues: CASSGALAGYEQYF. The CDR3 bases are TGCGCCAGCAGCGGTGCGTTAGCGGGCTACGAGCAGTACTTC.

The V and J genes are TRBV12-3 or TRBV12-4 and TRBJ1-1, with D tentatively TRBD1 (5 bases). V lost 0 bases and J lost 3, with 5 bases in between. The CDR3 is made up of 13 amino acids. The CDR3 here is CASSLARDTEAFF. CDR3 sequence (DNA): TGTGCCAGCAGTTTAGCCAGGGACACTGAAGCTTTCTTT.

The chain is built from TRBV5-5 and TRBJ2-7, with TRBD2 as a possible D gene (6 bases). The CDR3 spans 14 residues. Germline CDR1 SGHKS, CDR2 YYEKEE (reference sequence). Trimming stripped 3 bases from V and 7 bases from J, with 17 bases between. The chain's CDR3 is CASSSGLLPGEQYF. The CDR3 DNA follows: TGTGCCAGCAGCTCGGGACTCCTACCGGGTGAGCAGTACTTC.

The chain recombines TRBV6-5 with TRBJ2-7, with 8 bases aligning to TRBD1. V shed 4 bases, J shed 6 bases, and the junction held 8 bases outside the gene matches. CDR1 and CDR2 (germline): MNHEY, SVGAGI. The length of the CDR3 is 14 residues. The CDR3: CASSSGTGMSEQYF. In DNA, the CDR3 is TGTGCCAGCAGTTCGGGGACAGGTATGAGCGAGCAGTACTTC.

The chain recombines TRBV7-9 with TRBJ1-2; maybe TRBD1 (5 bases). Looked up from germline, CDR1 is SEHNR and CDR2 is FQNEAQ (reference sequence). The CDR3 spans 14 residues. V lost 1 base and J lost 3, with 9 bases in between. The CDR3 here is CASSLEGVDYGYTF. CDR3 coding DNA: TGTGCCAGCAGCTTAGAAGGGGTAGACTATGGCTACACCTTC.

The chain couples TRBV6-2 or TRBV6-3 to TRBJ2-7, with TRBD2 matching 7 bases. The V and J ends lost 4 bases and 1 base, in that order; junction bases with no gene match: 7. The CDR3 has 15 amino acids. Germline V gives CDR1 MNHEY, CDR2 SVGEGT. The CDR3 is CASSSVAGGSYEQYF. The CDR3 coding sequence is TGTGCCAGCAGTTCGGTAGCGGGCGGTTCCTACGAGCAGTACTTC.

About this clone itself: Other nucleotide sequences in the sample specify the same CDR3. V is TRBV5-6 and J is TRBJ1-1, with D perhaps TRBD1 (6 bases). The CDR3 has 14 amino acids. Trimming took 0 bases from V and 2 from J, leaving 8 bases between them. The germline V gene has CDR1 SGHDT and CDR2 YYEEEE. CDR3 DNA sequence: TGTGCCAGCAGCTTGGGACAGGTAAACACTGAAGCTTTCTTT. Translating gives CASSLGQVNTEAFF.

The chain couples TRBV9 to TRBJ2-5; TRBD2 matches at 10 bases. Losses at the gene ends were 4 bases for V and 1 base for J; bases not matched to a gene: 10. The germline V gene encodes CDR1 SGDLS and CDR2 YYNGEE. This CDR3 comprises 17 residues. CDR3 sequence: CASSRGSSGGRQETQYF. As DNA, the CDR3 is TGTGCCAGCAGCCGGGGGTCTAGCGGGGGCCGCCAAGAGACCCAGTACTTC.

This clone was observed a single time. The V call is TRBV9, the J call TRBJ2-7; maybe TRBD1 (5 bases). Looked up from germline, CDR1 is SGDLS and CDR2 is YYNGEE. V was pared by 0 bases and J by 3 bases, with 13 bases between. This CDR3 region has 15 residues. CDR3 sequence: CASSVATGSIYEQYF. Here the CDR3 DNA reads TGTGCCAGCAGCGTAGCTACAGGTTCAATCTACGAGCAGTACTTC.

The gene calls are TRBV7-2 and TRBJ2-5; 7 nucleotides align to TRBD1. The germline CDR1 and CDR2 sequences are SGHTA and FQGNSA. This CDR3 spans 16 amino acids. After removal of 3 bases from V and 0 bases from J, the junction contained 7 bases not matched to a gene. CDR3 sequence reads: CASSFPQGEYQETQYF. The CDR3 bases are TGTGCCAGCAGCTTTCCCCAGGGGGAGTACCAAGAGACCCAGTACTTC.